This T cell receptor (beta chain) was identified during a study of CD8+ T cells in alopecia areata. As for this clone: Its specificity is unknown.

Regarding the study as a whole: Patients shared TCRs less clearly than mice did, possibly for HLA-related reasons.

V shed 0 bases and J shed 5 bases, with 7 bases lying between them. The CDR3 totals 13 residues. CDR1 LNHNV and CDR2 YYDKDF come from the germline V gene (reference sequence). Investigators isolated RNA and reverse transcribed it into cDNA to act as the sequencing template. Profiled with immunoSEQ multiplex PCR; TCRdb holds only in-frame clones, not every one. The sample includes roughly 210,000 clones, less than 50% seen only once; the top ten take about 2.6%. Documented treatment: oral pan-JAK inhibitor, 5-10 mg twice daily. Punch biopsies of lesional scalp, plus peripheral blood, were taken from alopecia areata patients.

The source was CD4+ T cells sorted from blood, collected at approximately week 37, from a patient treated with tofacitinib. The sequence was collected from a human donor with alopecia areata. V gene TRBV15 combines with J gene TRBJ1-1, with D uncertain. The CDR3 is CATSRDQHTEAFF. In DNA form, the CDR3 reads TGTGCCACCAGCAGAGATCAGCATACTGAAGCTTTCTTT.